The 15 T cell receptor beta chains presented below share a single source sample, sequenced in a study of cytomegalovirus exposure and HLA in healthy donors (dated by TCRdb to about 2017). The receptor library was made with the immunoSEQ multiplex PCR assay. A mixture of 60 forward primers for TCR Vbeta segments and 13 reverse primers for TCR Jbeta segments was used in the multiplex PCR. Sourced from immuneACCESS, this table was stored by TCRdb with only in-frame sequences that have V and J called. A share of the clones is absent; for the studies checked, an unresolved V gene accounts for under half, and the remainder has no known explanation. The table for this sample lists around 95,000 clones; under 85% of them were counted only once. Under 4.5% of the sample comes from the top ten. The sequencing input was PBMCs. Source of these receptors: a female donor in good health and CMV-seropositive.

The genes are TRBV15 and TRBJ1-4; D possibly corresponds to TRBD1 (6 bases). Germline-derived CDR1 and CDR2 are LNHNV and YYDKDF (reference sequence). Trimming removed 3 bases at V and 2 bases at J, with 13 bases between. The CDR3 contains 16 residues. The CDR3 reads CATSSVLQGTNEKLFF. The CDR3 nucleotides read TGTGCCACCAGCAGTGTTCTACAGGGTACTAATGAAAAACTGTTTTTT.

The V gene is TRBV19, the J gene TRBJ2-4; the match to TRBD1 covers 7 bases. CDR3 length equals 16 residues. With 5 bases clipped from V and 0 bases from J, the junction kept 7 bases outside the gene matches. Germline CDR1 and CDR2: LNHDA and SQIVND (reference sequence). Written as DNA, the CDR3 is TGTGCCAGTAGTCCCGGGACAGTGCTAGCCAAAAACATTCAGTACTTC. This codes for CASSPGTVLAKNIQYF. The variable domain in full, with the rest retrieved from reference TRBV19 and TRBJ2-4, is DGGITQSPKYLFRKEGQNVTLSCEQNLNHDAMYWYRQDPGQGLRLIYYSQIVNDFQKGDIAEGYSVSREKKESFPLTVTSAQKNPTAFYLCASSPGTVLAKNIQYFGAGTRLSVL.

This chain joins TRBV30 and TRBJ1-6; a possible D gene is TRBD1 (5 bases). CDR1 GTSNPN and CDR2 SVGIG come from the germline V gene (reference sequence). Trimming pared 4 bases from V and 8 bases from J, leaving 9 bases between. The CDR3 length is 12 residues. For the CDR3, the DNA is TGTGCCTGGATCGGAGGGGATTCACCCCTCCACTTT. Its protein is CAWIGGDSPLHF.

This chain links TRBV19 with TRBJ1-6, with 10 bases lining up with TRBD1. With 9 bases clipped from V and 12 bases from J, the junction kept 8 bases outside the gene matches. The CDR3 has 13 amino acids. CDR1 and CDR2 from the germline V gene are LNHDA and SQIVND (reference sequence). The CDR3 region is CASQDRGGLPLHF. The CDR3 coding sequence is TGTGCCAGCCAGGACAGGGGGGGTTTACCCCTCCACTTT.

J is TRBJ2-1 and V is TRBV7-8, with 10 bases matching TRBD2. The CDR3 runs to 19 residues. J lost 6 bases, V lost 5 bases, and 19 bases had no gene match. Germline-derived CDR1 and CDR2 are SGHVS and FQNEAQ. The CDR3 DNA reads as TGTGCCAGCAGCCACGGGGGCAGAGCGGGGACTAGCGTTCGCAATGAGCAGTTCTTC. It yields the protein CASSHGGRAGTSVRNEQFF.

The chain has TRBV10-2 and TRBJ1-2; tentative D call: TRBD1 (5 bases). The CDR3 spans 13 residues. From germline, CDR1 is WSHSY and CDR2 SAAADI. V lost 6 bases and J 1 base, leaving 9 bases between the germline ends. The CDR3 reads CASSPTVNYGYTF. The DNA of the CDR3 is TGCGCCAGCAGCCCGACAGTTAACTATGGCTACACCTTC.

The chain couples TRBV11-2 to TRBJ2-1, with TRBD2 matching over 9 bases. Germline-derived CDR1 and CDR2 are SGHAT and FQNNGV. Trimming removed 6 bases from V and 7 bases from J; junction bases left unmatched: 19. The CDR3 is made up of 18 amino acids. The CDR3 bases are TGTGCCAGCAGGGCTGGTCGGGGCGGGAGGGCCGAGGGAAATGAGCAGTTCTTC. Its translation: CASRAGRGGRAEGNEQFF.

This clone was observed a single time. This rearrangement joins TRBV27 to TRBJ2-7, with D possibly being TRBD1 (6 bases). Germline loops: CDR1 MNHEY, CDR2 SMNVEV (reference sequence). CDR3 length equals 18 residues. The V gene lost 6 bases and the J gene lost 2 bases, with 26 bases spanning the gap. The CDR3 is CASRGAGARGSSPYEQYF. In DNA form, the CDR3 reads TGTGCCAGCAGGGGGGCAGGGGCAAGAGGGAGTTCCCCCTACGAGCAGTACTTC.

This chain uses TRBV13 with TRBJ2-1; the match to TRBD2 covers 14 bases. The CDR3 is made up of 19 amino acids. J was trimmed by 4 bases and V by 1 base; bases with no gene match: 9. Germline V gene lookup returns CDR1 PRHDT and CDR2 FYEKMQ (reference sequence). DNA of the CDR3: TGTGCCAGCAGCTTAGCCCCGGGACTAGCGGGAGTTTCATACAATGAGCAGTTCTTC. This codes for CASSLAPGLAGVSYNEQFF.

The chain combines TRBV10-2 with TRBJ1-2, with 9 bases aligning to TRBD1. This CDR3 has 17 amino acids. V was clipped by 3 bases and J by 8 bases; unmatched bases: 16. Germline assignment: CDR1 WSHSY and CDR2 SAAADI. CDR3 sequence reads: CASSDRGQGISARGYTF. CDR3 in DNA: TGCGCCAGCAGTGATCGGGGACAGGGAATCTCCGCTCGGGGCTACACCTTC.

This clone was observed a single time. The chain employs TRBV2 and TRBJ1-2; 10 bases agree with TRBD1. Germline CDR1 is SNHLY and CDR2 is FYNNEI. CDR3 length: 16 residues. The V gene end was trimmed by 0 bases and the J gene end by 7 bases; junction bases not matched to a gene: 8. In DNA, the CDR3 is TGTGCCAGCAGTGAAGCGCTTCGGGACAGGGGACTTGGCTACACCTTC. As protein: CASSEALRDRGLGYTF.

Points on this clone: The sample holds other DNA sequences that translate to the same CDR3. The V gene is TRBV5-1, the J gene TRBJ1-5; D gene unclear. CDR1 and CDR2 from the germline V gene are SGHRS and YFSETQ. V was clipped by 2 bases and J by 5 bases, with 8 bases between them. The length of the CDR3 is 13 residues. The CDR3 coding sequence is TGCGCCAGCAGCTTTGAAGGAGATCAGCCCCAGCATTTT. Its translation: CASSFEGDQPQHF.

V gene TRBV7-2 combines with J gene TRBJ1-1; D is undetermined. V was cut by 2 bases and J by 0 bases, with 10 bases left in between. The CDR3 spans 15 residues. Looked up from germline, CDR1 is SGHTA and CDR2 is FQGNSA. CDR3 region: CASSLTRVMNTEAFF. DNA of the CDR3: TGTGCCAGCAGCTTAACCCGGGTCATGAACACTGAAGCTTTCTTT.

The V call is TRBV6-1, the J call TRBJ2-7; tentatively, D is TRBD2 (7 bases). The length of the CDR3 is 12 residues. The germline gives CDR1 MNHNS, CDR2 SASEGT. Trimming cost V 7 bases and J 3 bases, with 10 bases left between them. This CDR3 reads CASKGGVYEQYF. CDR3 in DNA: TGTGCCAGCAAGGGGGGGGTCTACGAGCAGTACTTC.

CDR3 loop: CASSYNRRVNEQFF. The CDR3 DNA is TGTGCCAGCAGTTACAACCGCAGGGTCAATGAGCAGTTCTTC. The chain carries TRBV6-5 and TRBJ2-1; tentative D call: TRBD1 (5 bases). Germline-derived CDR1 and CDR2 are MNHEY and SVGAGI. This CDR3 is built from 14 residues. V lost 2 bases and J 6 bases, leaving 11 bases between the germline ends.